This TCR beta chain was captured in a study of radiation and T cells in renal cell carcinoma. Unmatched junction bases numbered 7, after V lost 4 bases and J lost 4 bases. Germline loops: CDR1 SGHVS, CDR2 FNYEAQ. The CDR3 contains 15 residues. This sample's time point: baseline pretreatment blood. This sample's treatment: 15 Gy SBRT to primary tumor, nephrectomy 4 weeks later. Blood was sampled at baseline, 2 weeks and 4 weeks after SBRT. This clone was observed once. Its matching antigen is unknown. Regarding the study as a whole: Top tumor clonotypes rose in blood 2 weeks post-radiation, then contracted.

Assay: immunoSEQ multiplex PCR; the TCRdb copy retains only in-frame clones and omits some. Of approximately 63,000 clones listed, more than 60% are singletons. The rearrangement joins TRBV7-6 to TRBJ1-1, with 9 bases fitting TRBD1. This sequence originates from a man aged 55 to 70 with renal cell carcinoma. The sample in question was blood, obtained from a patient whose treatment included radiotherapy and nephrectomy. The CDR3 is CASSSDRGRATEAFF. DNA of the CDR3: TGTGCCAGCAGCTCGGACAGGGGTAGGGCCACTGAAGCTTTCTTT.